Following are 10 T cell receptor beta chains from one sample sequenced in a study of T cell responses to AZD1222 COVID-19 vaccine. TCRdb's table, derived via immunoSEQ multiplex PCR, lists solely in-frame clones and lacks some. The sample holds 80,000 to 100,000 clones, 85% to 90% seen once. Sequenced here: peripheral blood, sampled 28 days after the second AZD1222 dose. The origin of the receptors is an adult who received the AZD1222 COVID-19 vaccine.

The chain recombines TRBV12-3 or TRBV12-4 with TRBJ2-3; D unresolved. This CDR3 has 13 residues. Trimming removed 4 bases at V and 3 bases at J, with 8 bases between. CDR3 loop: CASSSSETDTQYF. As DNA, the CDR3 is TGTGCCAGCAGTTCAAGCGAAACAGATACGCAGTATTTT.

The chain couples TRBV6-5 to TRBJ2-7, with D unresolved. Germline lookup yields CDR1 MNHEY and CDR2 SVGAGI. The V and J ends lost 2 bases and 7 bases respectively, with 12 bases between them. CDR3 length equals 13 residues. The CDR3 sequence is CASSYTAGREQYF. CDR3 DNA sequence: TGTGCCAGCAGTTACACGGCAGGTAGGGAGCAGTACTTC.

V is TRBV6-1 and J is TRBJ2-3; the D gene is possibly TRBD1 (5 bases). The ends were cut back, 2 bases at V and 4 bases at J, with 10 bases in the middle. Germline V CDR1 and CDR2: MNHNS, SASEGT. This CDR3 has 14 residues. CDR3 amino acids: CASSESQGPDTQYF. As DNA, the CDR3 is TGTGCCAGCAGTGAAAGTCAGGGCCCAGATACGCAGTATTTT.

V gene TRBV19 combines with J gene TRBJ1-2, with 10 bases fitting TRBD1. The V segment lost 5 bases and the J segment 0 bases; nucleotides outside the gene matches: 6. The CDR3 consists of 16 residues. Germline CDR1 LNHDA, CDR2 SQIVND (reference sequence). The CDR3 loop is CASSAAGTGANYGYTF. DNA of the CDR3: TGTGCCAGTAGTGCAGCCGGGACAGGGGCTAACTATGGCTACACCTTC.

The chain employs TRBV6-5 and TRBJ2-3; 8 bases align to TRBD2. CDR1 is MNHEY, CDR2 SVGAGI, per germline. The CDR3 runs to 14 residues. After removal of 5 bases from V and 4 bases from J, the junction contained 5 bases not matched to a gene. Here the CDR3 DNA reads TGTGCCAGCAGTAGGAGGCGGGGGGCAGATACGCAGTATTTT. Its translation is CASSRRRGADTQYF.

The chain is built from TRBV4-1 and TRBJ2-2; D is possibly TRBD1 or TRBD2 (6 bases each). CDR1 and CDR2 (germline): MGHRA, YSYEKL. The CDR3 is 17 amino acids. V lost 1 base and J lost 5, with 17 bases in between. CDR3 DNA sequence: TGCGCCAGCAGCCAAGGTGCAGGCCAGGGGAGGACCGGGGAGCTGTTTTTT. Protein: CASSQGAGQGRTGELFF.

The chain joins TRBV6-5 to TRBJ1-5, with 9 bases lining up with TRBD1. The CDR3 runs to 15 residues. The V and J ends lost 7 bases and 1 base, in that order; junction bases with no gene match: 5. CDR1 and CDR2 from the germline V gene are MNHEY and SVGAGI. Here the CDR3 reads CASTRQGVSNQPQHF. The DNA of the CDR3 is TGTGCCAGCACCCGACAGGGGGTCAGCAATCAGCCCCAGCATTTT.

V usage is TRBV9 and J usage is TRBJ2-7, with D perhaps matching TRBD1 (5 bases). Germline V CDR1 and CDR2: SGDLS, YYNGEE. With 6 bases removed from V and 5 bases from J, the gap between germline ends came to 15 bases. The length of the CDR3 is 13 residues. The CDR3 reads CASKVRQGDEQYF. Written as DNA, the CDR3 is TGTGCCAGCAAGGTCCGGCAGGGCGACGAGCAGTACTTC. Full variable domain (remainder filled in from reference TRBV9 and TRBJ2-7): DSGVTQTPKHLITATGQRVTLRCSPRSGDLSVYWYQQSLDQGLQFLIQYYNGEERAKGNILERFSAQQFPDLHSELNLSSLELGDSALYFCASKVRQGDEQYFGPGTRLTVT.

The chain employs TRBV29-1 and TRBJ1-2; D gene uncertain. The CDR3 totals 12 residues. The V and J ends lost 5 bases and 7 bases respectively, with 14 bases between them. Per germline, CDR1 SQVTM and CDR2 ANQGSEA. The CDR3 protein is CSVLPWGGGYTF. Written as DNA, the CDR3 is TGCAGCGTTCTCCCGTGGGGAGGTGGCTACACCTTC.

This clone occurred once. The V call is TRBV2, the J call TRBJ2-5; 8 positions match TRBD2. The germline gives CDR1 SNHLY, CDR2 FYNNEI. The V and J ends lost 7 bases and 9 bases, in that order; junction bases with no gene match: 4. The CDR3 is made up of 11 amino acids. CDR3: CASTRGGAQYF. The CDR3 DNA follows: TGTGCCAGCACCCGGGGGGGGGCCCAGTACTTC.